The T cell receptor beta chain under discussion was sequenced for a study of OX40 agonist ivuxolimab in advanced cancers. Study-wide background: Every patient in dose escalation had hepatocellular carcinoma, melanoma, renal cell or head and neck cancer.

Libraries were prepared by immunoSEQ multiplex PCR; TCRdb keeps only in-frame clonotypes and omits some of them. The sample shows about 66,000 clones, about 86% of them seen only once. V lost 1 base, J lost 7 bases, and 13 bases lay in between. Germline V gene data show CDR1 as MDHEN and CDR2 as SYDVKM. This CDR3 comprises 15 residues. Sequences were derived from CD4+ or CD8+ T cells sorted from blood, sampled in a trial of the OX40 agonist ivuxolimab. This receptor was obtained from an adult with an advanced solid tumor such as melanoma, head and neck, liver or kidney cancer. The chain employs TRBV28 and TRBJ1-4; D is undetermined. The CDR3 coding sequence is TGTGCCAGCAGTTTATATACCCCACTTGCTGAAAAACTGTTTTTT. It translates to CASSLYTPLAEKLFF.